Described below is a single TCR beta chain sequence and its context. Its cognate antigen is unknown. V was trimmed by 1 base and J by 10 bases, leaving 19 bases between them. Germline V gene data show CDR1 as LNHDA and CDR2 as SQIVND (reference sequence). The CDR3 consists of 16 residues. This sample was included in a study of T cell responses to AZD1222 COVID-19 vaccine. Whole-study findings and limits: A mostly white British donor set with more females was recruited, and clonal diversity was possibly underestimated. No day 14 peak samples; only post-peak repertoires were characterized. Recipients of AZD1222 seropositive at baseline numbered only six or seven.

The data were produced by immunoSEQ multiplex PCR, yet TCRdb's version contains in-frame clones alone and is incomplete. The sample carries around 140,000 clones, around 90% recorded once. The sample was peripheral blood, taken 28 days after the second dose of the MenACWY control vaccine. This sequence joins TRBV19 and TRBJ1-4; D perhaps matches TRBD1 (6 bases). The sequence was collected from an adult who received the MenACWY meningococcal vaccine as a control. This CDR3 reads CASSIARDTGFGKLFF. DNA for the CDR3: TGTGCCAGTAGTATAGCCCGGGACACCGGGTTCGGAAAACTGTTTTTT. The full variable domain, with the rest looked up from reference TRBV19 and TRBJ1-4, is DGGITQSPKYLFRKEGQNVTLSCEQNLNHDAMYWYRQDPGQGLRLIYYSQIVNDFQKGDIAEGYSVSREKKESFPLTVTSAQKNPTAFYLCASSIARDTGFGKLFFGSGTQLSVL.